The rows below give T cell receptor beta chains drawn from one sample of a study of blood T cell repertoires in COVID-19. Assay: immunoSEQ multiplex PCR; the TCRdb copy retains only in-frame clones and omits some. This table holds over 85,000 clones, 80% to 90% found once. The specimen sequenced was peripheral blood. These receptors all come from a man in his 60s with acute or convalescent COVID-19. Both conserved end residues are part of each CDR3. A D gene is named only where the DNA matches it firmly. Clone size, where shown, is once, few, many, or a class for clones that have expanded.

d_gene,j_gene,v_gene,abundance,len,CDR3nt,CDR3aa
TRBD1,TRBJ1-5,TRBV27,.,15,TGTGCCAGCCAAAAAGAACAGGGGACGAATCAGCCCCAGCATTTT,CASQKEQGTNQPQHF
TRBD1,TRBJ1-1,TRBV16,.,14,TGTGCCAGCAGCCAATTTGGGACAGAAACTGAAGCTTTCTTT,CASSQFGTETEAFF
.,TRBJ1-6,TRBV2,.,16,TGTGCCAGCAGTGAAGGGTCAGGGATGATTAATTCACCCCTCCACTTT,CASSEGSGMINSPLHF
.,TRBJ1-1,TRBV10-3,.,17,TGTGCCACCCCCAGGGGCAACAGGCCTAGAGGGGACACTGAAGCTTTCTTT,CATPRGNRPRGDTEAFF
TRBD2,TRBJ2-7,TRBV2,.,18,TGTGCCAGCAGCCGGTGGTCCGGACTAGCGGGGAGAAACTACGAGCAGTACTTC,CASSRWSGLAGRNYEQYF
.,TRBJ1-3,TRBV5-1,.,14,TGCGCCAGCAGCGGGGCCGGGCCTGGAAACACCATATATTTT,CASSGAGPGNTIYF
TRBD1,TRBJ1-1,TRBV11-2,once,13,TGTGCCAGCAGCACACGGACAGGCACTGAAGCTTTCTTT,CASSTRTGTEAFF
.,TRBJ2-2,TRBV6-6,.,13,TGTGCCAGCAGACTAGCAGAAACCGGGGAGCTGTTTTTT,CASRLAETGELFF
.,TRBJ1-6,TRBV28,.,15,TGTGCCAGCAGTTTATGGGACAGCAGGAATTCACCCCTCCACTTT,CASSLWDSRNSPLHF
TRBD1,TRBJ1-1,TRBV7-9,once,14,TGTGCCAGCAGCTTTAATGACAGGGGTGGTGAAGCTTTCTTT,CASSFNDRGGEAFF
.,TRBJ1-2,TRBV5-1,.,14,TGCGCCAGCAGCCGCCGGGAGGGCAACTATGGCTACACCTTC,CASSRREGNYGYTF
TRBD1,TRBJ1-5,TRBV4-2,.,16,TGTGCCAGCAGCCAAGATCTGGAGACAGGGGTTCGGCCCCAGCATTTT,CASSQDLETGVRPQHF
.,TRBJ1-2,TRBV29-1,.,13,TGCAGCGTTGGCGATGACAGGTTTAAAGGCTACACCTTC,CSVGDDRFKGYTF
TRBD1,TRBJ1-1,TRBV10-3,.,13,TGTGCCGTAAAACAGGGGGAGAACACTGAAGCTTTCTTT,CAVKQGENTEAFF
.,TRBJ1-2,TRBV5-1,.,15,TGCGCCAGCAGCTTGGGGCAGGGGCGGGCCTATGGCTACACCTTC,CASSLGQGRAYGYTF
TRBD1,TRBJ2-3,TRBV9,.,15,TGTGCCAGCAGCGTAGAGGACAGGGGTACAGATACGCAGTATTTT,CASSVEDRGTDTQYF
.,TRBJ1-3,TRBV10-2,.,19,TGCGCCAGCACGCCACGGAAGTCGTGGCCGGGTGACGCTGGAAACACCATATATTTT,CASTPRKSWPGDAGNTIYF
TRBD1,TRBJ1-2,TRBV27,.,14,TGTGCCAGCAGTTCCTGGACAGGAATGGTCGGCTACACCTTC,CASSSWTGMVGYTF
.,TRBJ1-1,TRBV11-2,.,14,TGTGCCAGCAGTAATGACAGCCCGAACACTGAAGCTTTCTTT,CASSNDSPNTEAFF
TRBD1,TRBJ1-6,TRBV28,.,16,TGTGCCAGCACCCCCCGCGGGACAGGGAGAAATTCACCCCTCCACTTT,CASTPRGTGRNSPLHF
.,TRBJ2-7,TRBV19,.,14,TGTGCCAGTAGTACTAGCAGGAGCTCCTACGAGCAGTACTTC,CASSTSRSSYEQYF
TRBD1,TRBJ1-2,TRBV10-1,.,17,TGCGCCAGCGGACAACGAAACCGACAGGGCCCAAACTATGGCTACACCTTC,CASGQRNRQGPNYGYTF
TRBD1,TRBJ2-2,TRBV6-1,.,17,TGTGCCAGCAGTGAACGGAGGACAGGGGGCAGAACCGGGGAGCTGTTTTTT,CASSERRTGGRTGELFF
TRBD1,TRBJ1-6,TRBV4-3,.,15,TGCGCCAGCAGCCAAGGGGACAGGGCTTTGTCACCCCTCCACTTT,CASSQGDRALSPLHF
.,TRBJ1-6,TRBV9,.,14,TGTGCCAGCAGCGTAGGACAACTTAATTCACCCCTCCACTTT,CASSVGQLNSPLHF
TRBD1,TRBJ1-1,TRBV9,.,15,TGTGCCAGCAGCTCCCAGACAGGGGGAGGGACTGAAGCTTTCTTT,CASSSQTGGGTEAFF
.,TRBJ2-1,TRBV13,.,15,TGTGCCAGCAGCCCGGGGGAAGGTTCAACCGATGAGCAGTTCTTC,CASSPGEGSTDEQFF
.,TRBJ1-4,TRBV4-1,.,19,TGCGCCAGCAGCCAAGATTACCTAAGTACGACACACGGTAATGAAAAACTGTTTTTT,CASSQDYLSTTHGNEKLFF
TRBD1,TRBJ2-1,TRBV2,.,18,TGTGCCAGCACTCCGGGACAGGGATCGACAAAAGCCTACAATGAGCAGTTCTTC,CASTPGQGSTKAYNEQFF
.,TRBJ1-2,TRBV27,.,14,TGTGCCAGCAGTCCTTCGGGGGTCGCCTATGGCTACACCTTC,CASSPSGVAYGYTF
.,TRBJ2-2,TRBV27,.,16,TGTGCCAGCAGTTTATACCAGGGGCGCCGGACCGGGGAGCTGTTTTTT,CASSLYQGRRTGELFF
TRBD1,TRBJ2-1,TRBV24-1,.,17,TGTGCCACCAGTGACCCCCGGACAGGGCAAGCCACCAATGAGCAGTTCTTC,CATSDPRTGQATNEQFF
TRBD2,TRBJ2-3,TRBV20-1,.,14,TGCAGTGCTAGTCGGACTAGCGTCACAGATACGCAGTATTTT,CSASRTSVTDTQYF
TRBD2,TRBJ2-5,TRBV6-5,.,16,TGTGCCAGCAGTTCGACGACTAGCGGGGCCCAAGAGACCCAGTACTTC,CASSSTTSGAQETQYF
.,TRBJ2-2,TRBV4-2,.,16,TGTGCCAGCAGCCAAGATGGGCTAGCTTGGTCCGGGGAGCTGTTTTTT,CASSQDGLAWSGELFF
.,TRBJ2-3,TRBV5-1,.,16,TGCGCCAGCAGCTTGGCAAGGGGAGGTAGCACAGATACGCAGTATTTT,CASSLARGGSTDTQYF
TRBD2,TRBJ2-5,TRBV7-6,.,13,TGTGCCAGCAGCTTTAGCGGGGCGGAGACCCAGTACTTC,CASSFSGAETQYF
TRBD1,TRBJ1-6,TRBV6-1,.,16,TGTGCCAGCAGTGCTTCAAACAGGGGAAGAAATTCACCCCTCCACTTT,CASSASNRGRNSPLHF
.,TRBJ1-1,TRBV30,.,14,TGTGCCTCCCGTAACGGGGGTTATGGCACTGAAGCTTTCTTT,CASRNGGYGTEAFF
.,TRBJ2-7,TRBV2,.,14,TGTGCCAGCGGGTTGGAGCAGGGTACCTACGAGCAGTACTTC,CASGLEQGTYEQYF
TRBD1,TRBJ1-1,TRBV3-1/TRBV3-2,once,14,TGTGCCAGCAGCCAGGGGGACAGGGGCACTGAAGCTTTCTTT,CASSQGDRGTEAFF
.,TRBJ2-7,TRBV12-3/TRBV12-4,few,13,TGTGCCAGCACCAACAGGGTCCCCTACGAGCAGTACTTC,CASTNRVPYEQYF
.,TRBJ1-2,TRBV3-1/TRBV3-2,.,15,TGTGCCAGCAGCCAATCCGACAGGACGTCCTATGGCTACACCTTC,CASSQSDRTSYGYTF
.,TRBJ1-1,TRBV10-2,.,13,TGCGCCAGCAGTCGGGGGGTGAACACTGAAGCTTTCTTT,CASSRGVNTEAFF
.,TRBJ2-3,TRBV7-2,.,12,TGTGCCAGCAGCTTTAGCAAGGATACGCAGTATTTT,CASSFSKDTQYF
TRBD1,TRBJ2-7,TRBV5-1,.,13,TGCGCCAGCAGCCTGCAGGGGGACTACGAGCAGTACTTC,CASSLQGDYEQYF
.,TRBJ1-1,TRBV15,.,13,TGTGCCACCAGCGGACAGCTGAACACTGAAGCTTTCTTT,CATSGQLNTEAFF
TRBD2,TRBJ2-2,TRBV7-2,.,16,TGTGCCAGCAGCTTAGAGGCTAGCGGGGTAACCGGGGAGCTGTTTTTT,CASSLEASGVTGELFF
.,TRBJ1-6,TRBV6-5,.,14,TGTGCCAGCAGTTACTCGAAGGGGAATTCACCCCTCCACTTT,CASSYSKGNSPLHF